This TCR beta chain was identified during a study of blood T cells in healthy people across ages. Worth noting for this clonotype: Its antigen remains unidentified.

The second PCR ran roughly 7 to 12 cycles with a sample-barcoded 5' primer and J-beta primers. Each CDR3 protein is one row after TCRdb ran MiXCR on the 5' RACE reads. Of about 1.7 million distinct CDR3 sequences listed, approximately 30% are singletons. Findings and limits, study-wide: Naive T cell percentage by flow cytometry tracked strongly with beta diversity.

Trimming removed 4 bases at V and 8 bases at J, with 11 bases between. The CDR3 is made up of 12 amino acids. Germline V CDR1 and CDR2: SGHDT, YYEEEE. The sequence derives from a woman aged 25 to 39 in good health. Sequencing input: blood. The rearrangement links TRBV5-6 to TRBJ2-3; D is ambiguous. The CDR3 region has the DNA TGTGCCAGCAGCAAAGGTCTGCCTACGCAGTATTTT. Protein: CASSKGLPTQYF.